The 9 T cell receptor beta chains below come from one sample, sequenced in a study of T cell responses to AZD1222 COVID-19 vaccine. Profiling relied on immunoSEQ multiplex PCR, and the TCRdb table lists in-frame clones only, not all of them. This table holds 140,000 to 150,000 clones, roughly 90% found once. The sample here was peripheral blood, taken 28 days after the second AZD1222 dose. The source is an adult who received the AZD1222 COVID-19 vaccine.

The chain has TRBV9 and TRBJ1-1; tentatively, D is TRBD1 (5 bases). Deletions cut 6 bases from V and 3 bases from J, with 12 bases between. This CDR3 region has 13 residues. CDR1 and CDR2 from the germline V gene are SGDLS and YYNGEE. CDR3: CASTGPGDTEAFF. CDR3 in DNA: TGTGCCAGCACGGGGCCCGGGGACACTGAAGCTTTCTTT.

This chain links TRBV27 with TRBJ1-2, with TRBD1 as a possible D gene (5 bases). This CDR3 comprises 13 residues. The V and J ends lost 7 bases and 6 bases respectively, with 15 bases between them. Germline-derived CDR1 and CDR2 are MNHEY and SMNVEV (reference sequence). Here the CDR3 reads CASTTRDRDGYTF. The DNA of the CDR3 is TGTGCCAGCACAACTAGGGACCGAGATGGCTACACCTTC.

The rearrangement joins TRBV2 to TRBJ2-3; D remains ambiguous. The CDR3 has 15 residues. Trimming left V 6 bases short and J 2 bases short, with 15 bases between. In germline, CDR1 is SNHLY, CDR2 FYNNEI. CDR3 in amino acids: CASSPGGGYTDTQYF. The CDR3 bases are TGTGCCAGCAGCCCTGGCGGTGGGTACACAGATACGCAGTATTTT.

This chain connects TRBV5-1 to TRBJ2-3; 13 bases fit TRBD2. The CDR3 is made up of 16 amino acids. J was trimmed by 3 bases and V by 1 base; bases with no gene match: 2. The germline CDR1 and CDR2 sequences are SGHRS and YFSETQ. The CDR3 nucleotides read TGCGCCAGCAGCTTGAGGACTAGCGGGAGAACAGATACGCAGTATTTT. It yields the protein CASSLRTSGRTDTQYF.

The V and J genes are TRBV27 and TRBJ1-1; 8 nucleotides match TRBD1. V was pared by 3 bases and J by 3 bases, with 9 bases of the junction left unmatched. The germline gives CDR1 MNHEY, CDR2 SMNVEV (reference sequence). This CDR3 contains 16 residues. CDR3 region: CASSLSVGTGYTEAFF. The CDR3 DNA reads TGTGCCAGCAGTTTGTCGGTCGGGACAGGTTACACTGAAGCTTTCTTT.

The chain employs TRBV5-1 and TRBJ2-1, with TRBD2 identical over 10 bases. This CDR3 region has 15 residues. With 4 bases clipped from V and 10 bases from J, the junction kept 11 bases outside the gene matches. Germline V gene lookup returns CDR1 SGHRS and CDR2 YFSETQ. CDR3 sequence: CASSPRLAGGQEQFF. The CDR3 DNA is TGCGCCAGCAGCCCTAGACTAGCGGGTGGGCAGGAGCAGTTCTTC.

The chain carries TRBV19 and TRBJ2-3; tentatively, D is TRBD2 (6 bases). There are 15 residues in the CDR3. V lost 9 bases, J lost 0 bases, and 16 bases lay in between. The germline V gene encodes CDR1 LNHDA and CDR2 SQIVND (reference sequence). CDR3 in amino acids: CASRPRGMSTDTQYF. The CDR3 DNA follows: TGTGCCAGCCGGCCCCGCGGGATGAGCACAGATACGCAGTATTTT.

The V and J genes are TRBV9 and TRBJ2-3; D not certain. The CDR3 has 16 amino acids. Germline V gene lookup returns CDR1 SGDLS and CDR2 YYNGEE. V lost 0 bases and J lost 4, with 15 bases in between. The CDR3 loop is CASSVASKAIADTQYF. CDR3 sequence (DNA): TGTGCCAGCAGCGTAGCCTCAAAGGCTATCGCAGATACGCAGTATTTT.

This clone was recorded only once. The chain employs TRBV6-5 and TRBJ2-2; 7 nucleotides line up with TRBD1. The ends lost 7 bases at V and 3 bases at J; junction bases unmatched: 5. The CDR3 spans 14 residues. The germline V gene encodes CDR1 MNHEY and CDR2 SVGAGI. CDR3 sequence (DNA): TGTGCCAGCACCTACAGGGGAGACACCGGGGAGCTGTTTTTT. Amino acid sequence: CASTYRGDTGELFF.